Described below is a single TCR beta chain sequence and its context. The data belong to a study of shared clonotypes between healthy human individuals. The table came from immunoSEQ multiplex PCR; TCRdb's copy has only in-frame clones and leaves some out. The sample has 550,000 to 800,000 clones; roughly 70% are singletons. Germline V gene data show CDR1 as SNHLY and CDR2 as FYNNEI. The ends were cut back, 8 bases at V and 0 bases at J, with 11 bases in the middle. CDR3 length: 15 residues. The sequence was obtained from a woman in her 30s in good health. This chain joins TRBV2 and TRBJ2-6; D gene uncertain. Source material: memory CD4+ T cells sorted from blood. Sample subset: CD45RA-negative fraction. The CDR3 sequence is CASPRRPSGANVLTF. DNA for the CDR3: TGTGCCAGCCCGAGACGGCCCTCTGGGGCCAACGTCCTGACTTTC.